This entry lists 29 T cell receptor beta chains sequenced from one sample in a study of T cell responses to AZD1222 COVID-19 vaccine. The protocol was immunoSEQ multiplex PCR, while the TCRdb copy is restricted to in-frame clones and leaves out a portion. Of 100,000 to 150,000 clones in the sample, roughly 89% were seen once. Material: peripheral blood, obtained on day 0 of MenACWY control vaccination. Source of these receptors: an adult in good health.

The V gene is TRBV6-4, the J gene TRBJ1-1, with D possibly TRBD1 on 6 matching bases. The CDR3 has 16 residues. The germline V and J ends were trimmed by 5 bases and 1 base, with 17 bases remaining between them. CDR1 and CDR2 from the germline V gene are MRHNA and SNTAGT. For the CDR3, the DNA is TGTGCCAGCAGTCCATCGAGACAGGTAAAGAACACTGAAGCTTTCTTT. This sequence encodes CASSPSRQVKNTEAFF.

V usage is TRBV12-5 and J usage is TRBJ1-1; 10 nucleotides align to TRBD1. V dropped 3 bases and J dropped 8; count of bases not matched to a gene: 9. Germline V CDR1 and CDR2: LGHNT, FRNRAP. This CDR3 has 15 residues. This CDR3 is CASGLGQGVNLEAFF. The CDR3 DNA reads as TGTGCTAGTGGTTTAGGACAGGGGGTTAACTTAGAAGCTTTCTTT.

The rearrangement joins TRBV7-3 to TRBJ2-1, with D possibly being TRBD2 (5 bases). Deletions cut 5 bases from V and 5 bases from J, with 13 bases between. The germline V gene encodes CDR1 SGHTA and CDR2 FQGTGA. This CDR3 region has 14 residues. This CDR3 is CASSTPGGNNEQFF. The CDR3 nucleotides read TGTGCCAGCAGCACCCCCGGAGGAAACAATGAGCAGTTCTTC.

This chain uses TRBV3-1 (or the pseudogene TRBV3-2) with TRBJ1-3; maybe TRBD1 (5 bases). The CDR3 totals 14 residues. CDR1 LGHDT and CDR2 YNNKEL come from the germline V gene (reference sequence). V shed 4 bases and J shed 8 bases, with 15 bases lying between them. In DNA, the CDR3 is TGTGCCAGCAGCCTCCCCGGGACTCCAGACACCATATATTTT. Translating gives CASSLPGTPDTIYF.

This sequence joins TRBV29-1 and TRBJ1-1; 12 positions match TRBD1. CDR1 is SQVTM, CDR2 ANQGSEA, per germline. Trimming took 7 bases from V and 8 from J; bases not matched to a gene: 8. CDR3 length: 13 amino acids. CDR3 sequence reads: CSAVPGQGAEAFF. Here the CDR3 DNA reads TGCAGCGCCGTCCCGGGACAGGGGGCCGAAGCTTTCTTT.

The chain is built from TRBV5-1 and TRBJ2-3; D could derive from TRBD1 or TRBD2 (5 bases each). Trimming took 1 base from V and 5 from J, leaving 20 bases between them. Per germline, CDR1 SGHRS and CDR2 YFSETQ. The CDR3 consists of 17 residues. The CDR3 DNA follows: TGCGCCAGCAGCTTGATCCCGGCCTGGGGGTTCGTAGATACGCAGTATTTT. Translation gives CASSLIPAWGFVDTQYF.

The chain carries TRBV29-1 and TRBJ1-2; D may be TRBD1 (6 bases). The CDR3 contains 13 residues. Germline assignment: CDR1 SQVTM and CDR2 ANQGSEA. V was clipped by 3 bases and J by 4 bases, with 12 bases between them. The CDR3 region is CSVDRQAGYGYTF. The CDR3 DNA reads as TGCAGCGTTGATAGACAGGCTGGCTATGGCTACACCTTC.

V gene TRBV29-1 combines with J gene TRBJ2-7; 10 bases are shared with TRBD2. Looked up from germline, CDR1 is SQVTM and CDR2 is ANQGSEA. The V and J ends lost 5 bases and 3 bases, in that order; junction bases with no gene match: 7. The CDR3 has 14 residues. CDR3 sequence reads: CSVLRASGSYEQYF. The CDR3 DNA follows: TGCAGCGTTCTCCGAGCTAGCGGGAGCTACGAGCAGTACTTC.

The chain employs TRBV14 and TRBJ2-3, with TRBD2 identical over 10 bases. The length of the CDR3 is 16 residues. Germline loops: CDR1 SGHDN, CDR2 FVKESK. Trimming at V came to 6 bases and at J to 1 base, leaving 7 bases not matched to a gene. The CDR3, as DNA: TGTGCCAGCAGTCGACTCCTAGCGGGGGGCACAGATACGCAGTATTTT. Translation: CASSRLLAGGTDTQYF.

The chain carries TRBV27 and TRBJ2-1; TRBD2 might be the D (6 bases). Trimming removed 0 bases at V and 4 bases at J, with 7 bases between. Germline CDR1 is MNHEY and CDR2 is SMNVEV (reference sequence). CDR3 length: 14 residues. CDR3 residues: CASSLSTRYNEQFF. Here the CDR3 DNA reads TGTGCCAGCAGTTTATCGACTAGATACAATGAGCAGTTCTTC.

This clone was detected only once. The genes are TRBV27 and TRBJ2-7; 12 bases align to TRBD2. CDR3 length: 16 amino acids. Trimming at V came to 5 bases and at J to 4 bases, leaving 9 bases not matched to a gene. Per the germline V gene, CDR1 is MNHEY and CDR2 is SMNVEV (reference sequence). The CDR3 DNA is TGTGCCAGCAGTCCACTAGCGGGAGGAGCCCCGTACGAGCAGTACTTC. It is translated as CASSPLAGGAPYEQYF.

The chain couples TRBV2 to TRBJ1-2; 7 bases are shared with TRBD1. Germline-derived CDR1 and CDR2 are SNHLY and FYNNEI. This CDR3 contains 13 residues. J lost 4 bases, V lost 5 bases, and 4 bases had no gene match. CDR3 loop: CASSPDRVYGYTF. CDR3 DNA sequence: TGTGCCAGCAGTCCCGACAGGGTCTATGGCTACACCTTC.

The chain uses TRBV3-1 (or the pseudogene TRBV3-2) and TRBJ2-7; 8 bases are shared with TRBD2. From germline, CDR1 is LGHDT and CDR2 YNNKEL (reference sequence). Trimming cost V 3 bases and J 3 bases; bases outside gene matches: 7. The CDR3 has 15 residues. The CDR3 region is CASSHRGSGNYEQYF. The CDR3 DNA sequence: TGTGCCAGCAGCCATAGAGGTAGCGGGAACTACGAGCAGTACTTC.

This clone was picked up one time. CDR3 in amino acids: CASSLYRSGDTGELFF. CDR3 nucleotide sequence: TGTGCCAGCAGCTTGTATCGTAGCGGAGACACCGGGGAGCTGTTTTTT. The J gene is TRBJ2-2, the V gene TRBV5-8, with D tentatively TRBD2 (6 bases). The CDR3 consists of 16 residues. With 1 base removed from V and 3 bases from J, the gap between germline ends came to 13 bases. The germline CDR1 and CDR2 sequences are SGHTS and YDEGEE.

This clone was counted only a few times. The chain combines TRBV6-5 with TRBJ1-4; D possibly corresponds to TRBD1 (6 bases). The CDR3 runs 14 residues. The V and J ends lost 6 bases and 5 bases respectively, with 13 bases between them. Germline CDR1 and CDR2: MNHEY and SVGAGI. CDR3 in amino acids: CASRPLDRNEKLFF. The CDR3 coding sequence is TGTGCCAGCAGACCACTCGACAGGAATGAAAAACTGTTTTTT.

The V and J genes are TRBV7-6 and TRBJ2-7; D gene ambiguous. Trimming removed 4 bases at V and 4 bases at J, with 11 bases between. Germline-derived CDR1 and CDR2 are SGHVS and FNYEAQ. The CDR3 totals 13 residues. The CDR3 loop is CASSYRTGYEQYF. The CDR3 nucleotides read TGTGCCAGCAGCTATAGAACTGGGTACGAGCAGTACTTC. Combining the CDR3 with reference TRBV7-6 and TRBJ2-7 gives the whole variable domain GAGVSQSPRYKVTKRGQDVALRCDPISGHVSLYWYRQALGQGPEFLTYFNYEAQQDKSGLPNDRFSAERPEGSISTLTIQRTEQRDSAMYRCASSYRTGYEQYFGPGTRLTVT.

The chain employs TRBV5-1 and TRBJ1-1; a possible D gene is TRBD1 (6 bases). The CDR3 sequence is 14 residues long. V shed 1 base and J shed 0 bases, with 7 bases lying between them. The germline V gene encodes CDR1 SGHRS and CDR2 YFSETQ. CDR3 loop: CASSLWDMNTEAFF. Here the CDR3 DNA reads TGCGCCAGCAGCTTGTGGGACATGAACACTGAAGCTTTCTTT.

This chain uses TRBV29-1 with TRBJ2-3; D is possibly TRBD1 or TRBD2 (6 bases each). There are 14 residues in the CDR3. V was pared by 4 bases and J by 4 bases, with 15 bases between. Germline V gene data show CDR1 as SQVTM and CDR2 as ANQGSEA. The CDR3 region has the DNA TGCAGCGTTGTTTGGGGGGCGTCCCCAGATACGCAGTATTTT. Protein product: CSVVWGASPDTQYF.

This clone was observed a few times. The V gene is TRBV2, the J gene TRBJ1-1; D gene unclear. In germline, CDR1 is SNHLY, CDR2 FYNNEI. The ends were cut back, 6 bases at V and 1 base at J, with 15 bases in the middle. The CDR3 is 15 residues long. This CDR3 is CASSYNMGKNTEAFF. The CDR3 DNA reads TGTGCCAGCAGCTACAACATGGGGAAGAACACTGAAGCTTTCTTT.

The chain links TRBV9 to TRBJ2-2, with 7 bases fitting TRBD2. CDR1 and CDR2 from the germline V gene are SGDLS and YYNGEE. V shed 0 bases, J shed 3 bases, and the junction held 5 bases outside the gene matches. The CDR3 has 16 residues. The CDR3 protein is CASSVEGGVYTGELFF. The CDR3 DNA reads TGTGCCAGCAGCGTAGAGGGAGGGGTGTACACCGGGGAGCTGTTTTTT.

This chain links TRBV6-1 with TRBJ2-3; the match to TRBD2 covers 13 bases. Germline assignment: CDR1 MNHNS and CDR2 SASEGT. J lost 3 bases, V lost 1 base, and 1 base had no gene match. This CDR3 is 16 amino acids long. For the CDR3, the DNA is TGTGCCAGCAGTGAAGAGGGACTAGCGGGAACAGATACGCAGTATTTT. It yields the protein CASSEEGLAGTDTQYF.

The rearrangement joins TRBV28 to TRBJ1-4, with unresolved D. The germline V and J ends were trimmed by 5 bases and 5 bases, with 15 bases remaining between them. In germline, CDR1 is MDHEN, CDR2 SYDVKM. The CDR3 sequence is 15 residues long. Here the CDR3 reads CASSPGPVSNEKLFF. The CDR3 bases are TGTGCCAGCAGTCCCGGACCTGTCTCCAATGAAAAACTGTTTTTT.

A few counts support this clone. This chain connects TRBV6-6 to TRBJ2-2, with 12 nucleotides matching TRBD2. This CDR3 has 14 residues. Per germline, CDR1 MNHNY and CDR2 SVGAGI (reference sequence). With 6 bases clipped from V and 10 bases from J, the junction kept 6 bases outside the gene matches. The DNA for the CDR3 is TGTGCCAGCAGGACGACTAGCGGGAGTGCGGAGCTGTTTTTT. Encoded protein: CASRTTSGSAELFF.

This clone appeared a few times. The chain couples TRBV2 to TRBJ2-5; maybe TRBD2 (5 bases). This CDR3 spans 17 amino acids. Germline CDR1 is SNHLY and CDR2 is FYNNEI. Trimming left V 3 bases short and J 2 bases short, with 19 bases between. CDR3 in amino acids: CASSDGPRGISQETQYF. The CDR3 DNA reads as TGTGCCAGCAGTGATGGGCCTAGAGGGATTTCACAAGAGACCCAGTACTTC.

V is TRBV4-3 and J is TRBJ2-7; D may be TRBD1 (5 bases). V was clipped by 0 bases and J by 6 bases, with 9 bases between them. CDR1 is LGHNA, CDR2 YSLEER, per germline. The CDR3 length is 13 residues. In DNA form, the CDR3 reads TGCGCCAGCAGCCAAGACAGGGTCCGCGAGCAGTACTTC. Protein product: CASSQDRVREQYF.

This clone was picked up one time. The chain has TRBV25-1 and TRBJ1-6, with D possibly being TRBD1 (5 bases). Germline V lookup: CDR1 MGHDK, CDR2 SYGVNS. Between the trimmed V and J ends, which lost 6 bases and 3 bases, there was a span of 6 bases. The CDR3 totals 13 residues. Here the CDR3 reads CASRQDYNSPLHF. In DNA, the CDR3 is TGTGCCAGCAGACAGGACTATAATTCACCCCTCCACTTT. The variable domain in full, completed from reference TRBV25-1 and TRBJ1-6, reads EADIYQTPRYLVIGTGKKITLECSQTMGHDKMYWYQQDPGMELHLIHYSYGVNSTEKGDLSSESTVSRIRTEHFPLTLESARPSHTSQYLCASRQDYNSPLHFGNGTRLTVT.

V gene TRBV19 combines with J gene TRBJ2-6, with D unclear. V was shortened by 1 base and J by 5 bases, with 6 bases between the two germline ends. This CDR3 spans 14 amino acids. Germline-derived CDR1 and CDR2 are LNHDA and SQIVND (reference sequence). CDR3 sequence (DNA): TGTGCCAGTAGTATAGGTAATAGGGCCAACGTCCTGACTTTC. It codes for CASSIGNRANVLTF.

This clone was observed a handful of times. This chain uses TRBV5-1 with TRBJ2-3; D perhaps matches TRBD2 (6 bases). The V gene's germline CDR1 is SGHRS and CDR2 YFSETQ. The CDR3 is made up of 16 amino acids. Trimming left V 6 bases short and J 0 bases short, with 17 bases between. CDR3 sequence reads: CASTAGVGTSTDTQYF. CDR3 DNA sequence: TGCGCCAGCACCGCCGGGGTTGGGACTAGCACAGATACGCAGTATTTT.

This rearrangement joins TRBV7-3 to TRBJ2-1, with 11 bases aligning to TRBD2. Trimming took 0 bases from V and 7 from J; bases not matched to a gene: 2. CDR1 is SGHTA and CDR2 is FQGTGA in the germline V gene. The CDR3 length is 15 residues. The CDR3 region is CASSLTSGRVNEQFF. CDR3 DNA sequence: TGTGCCAGCAGCTTAACTAGCGGGAGGGTTAATGAGCAGTTCTTC.